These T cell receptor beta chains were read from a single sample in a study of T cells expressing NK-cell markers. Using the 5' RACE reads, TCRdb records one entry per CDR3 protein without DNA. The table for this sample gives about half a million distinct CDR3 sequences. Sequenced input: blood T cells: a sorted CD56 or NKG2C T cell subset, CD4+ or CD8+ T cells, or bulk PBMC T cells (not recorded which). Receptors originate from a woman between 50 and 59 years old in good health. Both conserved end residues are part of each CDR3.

CDR3 protein: CASSPQGPLVGEQYF; J gene: TRBJ2-7; V gene: TRBV28
CDR3 protein: CSVEEGWGETQYF; J gene: TRBJ2-5; V gene: TRBV29-1
CDR3 protein: CASSPQGLWTKNIQYF; J gene: TRBJ2-4; V gene: TRBV18
CDR3 protein: CASSLRGQGAYTF; J gene: TRBJ1-2; V gene: TRBV5-6
CDR3 protein: CASSPPAGRLNEQFF; J gene: TRBJ2-1; V gene: TRBV18
CDR3 protein: CSARDNPGFSADTQYF; J gene: TRBJ2-3; V gene: TRBV20-1
CDR3 protein: CASSHLGLAGVIYEQYF; J gene: TRBJ2-7; V gene: TRBV7-9
CDR3 protein: CASGLGDNQPQHF; J gene: TRBJ1-5; V gene: TRBV19
CDR3 protein: CASSRALRPYNEQFF; J gene: TRBJ2-1; V gene: TRBV3-1
CDR3 protein: CASSYQGGYEQYF; J gene: TRBJ2-7; V gene: TRBV5-5
CDR3 protein: CASSKVTDTRYSDF; J gene: TRBJ2-3; V gene: TRBV21-1
CDR3 protein: CAISALIYEQYF; J gene: TRBJ2-7; V gene: TRBV10-3
CDR3 protein: CASSLDGGSNTEAFF; J gene: TRBJ1-1; V gene: TRBV7-2
CDR3 protein: CASSLGPGERYNEQFF; J gene: TRBJ2-1; V gene: TRBV5-6
CDR3 protein: CASTRGHTGELFF; J gene: TRBJ2-2; V gene: TRBV12-3/TRBV12-4
CDR3 protein: CASSFATGREQPQHF; J gene: TRBJ1-5; V gene: TRBV7-8
CDR3 protein: CASSLRLAGVWDTDTQYF; J gene: TRBJ2-3; V gene: TRBV11-3
CDR3 protein: CASSGTSGRITNEQFF; J gene: TRBJ2-1; V gene: TRBV2
CDR3 protein: CASSQGRSSSYNEQFF; J gene: TRBJ2-1; V gene: TRBV3-1
CDR3 protein: CSADHAAALNEKLFF; J gene: TRBJ1-4; V gene: TRBV20-1
CDR3 protein: CASGLLQGRQNYGYTF; J gene: TRBJ1-2; V gene: TRBV6-2/TRBV6-3
CDR3 protein: CSATRDGREAFF; J gene: TRBJ1-1; V gene: TRBV20-1
CDR3 protein: CASSFHSTFEAFF; J gene: TRBJ1-1; V gene: TRBV11-2
CDR3 protein: CATSDASGSAYEQYF; J gene: TRBJ2-7; V gene: TRBV24-1
CDR3 protein: CSASTFGGFTDTQYF; J gene: TRBJ2-3; V gene: TRBV20-1
CDR3 protein: CASSPDPSGGTNTQYF; J gene: TRBJ2-3; V gene: TRBV5-1
CDR3 protein: CASSRQGTTNEKLFF; J gene: TRBJ1-4; V gene: TRBV5-5
CDR3 protein: CASSPRLPGQQETQYF; J gene: TRBJ2-5; V gene: TRBV27
CDR3 protein: CASSPDGGNYGYTF; J gene: TRBJ1-2; V gene: TRBV5-6
CDR3 protein: CASSGPTVLRTWEQYF; J gene: TRBJ2-7; V gene: TRBV10-2
CDR3 protein: CASSHSRQANYGYTF; J gene: TRBJ1-2; V gene: TRBV11-2
CDR3 protein: CASKSGTGDGEQFF; J gene: TRBJ2-1; V gene: TRBV12-3/TRBV12-4
CDR3 protein: CASSQEGGTGGNEQFF; J gene: TRBJ2-1; V gene: TRBV3-1
CDR3 protein: CASTLGGRATDTQYF; J gene: TRBJ2-3; V gene: TRBV12-3/TRBV12-4
CDR3 protein: CASKQLGGTSDDEQFF; J gene: TRBJ2-1; V gene: TRBV27
CDR3 protein: CASSLDRGRDTGELFF; J gene: TRBJ2-2; V gene: TRBV27
CDR3 protein: CASQGANTEAFF; J gene: TRBJ1-1; V gene: TRBV6-5
CDR3 protein: CATSDSQNNEQFF; J gene: TRBJ2-1; V gene: TRBV24-1
CDR3 protein: CASSLIGNAEAFF; J gene: TRBJ1-1; V gene: TRBV12-3/TRBV12-4
CDR3 protein: CASSQLESANTGELFF; J gene: TRBJ2-2; V gene: TRBV7-2
CDR3 protein: CASNFEYNTGELFF; J gene: TRBJ2-2; V gene: TRBV5-1
CDR3 protein: CASLLGSGTGPYNEQFF; J gene: TRBJ2-1; V gene: TRBV12-3/TRBV12-4
CDR3 protein: CASGDFTDTQYF; J gene: TRBJ2-3; V gene: TRBV6-6
CDR3 protein: CAISSGGGIIYEQYF; J gene: TRBJ2-7; V gene: TRBV12-3/TRBV12-4
CDR3 protein: CATSVGGINYGYTF; J gene: TRBJ1-2; V gene: TRBV24-1
CDR3 protein: CATSRGGGIGSDTQYF; J gene: TRBJ2-3; V gene: TRBV15
CDR3 protein: CASSLDSGFDEQYF; J gene: TRBJ2-7; V gene: TRBV11-2
CDR3 protein: CASSRPGQNTGELFF; J gene: TRBJ2-2; V gene: TRBV4-2
CDR3 protein: CSVVGGERRSYNEQFF; J gene: TRBJ2-1; V gene: TRBV29-1
CDR3 protein: CASSPSFRSDTQYF; J gene: TRBJ2-3; V gene: TRBV6-5
CDR3 protein: CASSPGLAGRSGANVLTF; J gene: TRBJ2-6; V gene: TRBV7-2
CDR3 protein: CATSPRDRDAGELFF; J gene: TRBJ2-2; V gene: TRBV24-1
CDR3 protein: CASSVRDTRWDYGYTF; J gene: TRBJ1-2; V gene: TRBV9
CDR3 protein: CASSVTDQGTGELFF; J gene: TRBJ2-2; V gene: TRBV7-8
CDR3 protein: CASSHAQGNTGELFF; J gene: TRBJ2-2; V gene: TRBV5-1
CDR3 protein: CATSRDLVPGDNSPLHF; J gene: TRBJ1-6; V gene: TRBV15
CDR3 protein: CASSRDTEHSPLHF; J gene: TRBJ1-6; V gene: TRBV7-9
CDR3 protein: CASYPGAGYEQYF; J gene: TRBJ2-7; V gene: TRBV6-5
CDR3 protein: CASSIGRGLLYNEQFF; J gene: TRBJ2-1; V gene: TRBV19